Included here is one T cell receptor beta chain sequence, with context. This clonotype was seen many times. Its target antigen remains unknown. No base quality values were provided; no much bigger clone lies one nucleotide off. This sample is part of a study of early T cells in non-severe SARS-CoV-2 infection (dated by TCRdb to about 2021). Concerning the study at large: Because TCR sequencing relied on bulk RNA taken from unsorted whole blood, pairing of alpha and beta chains was not possible. Here is what the overall study found, with its caveats: Matching against VDJdb was skewed toward anti-spike CD8 responses, likely underestimated virus-specific expansions, and missed private and CD4 specificities.

Between the V and J ends, shortened by 6 bases and 7 bases respectively, the junction contains 19 bases. The CDR3, cysteine through phenylalanine, is 15 amino acids long. This entry keeps only the CDR3 DNA: 45 bases, framed from base 1. This was a case-control study nested in a cohort of healthcare workers in London, UK, who had nasopharyngeal swab PCR tests and blood samples taken every week. Healthcare workers were recruited between 23 and 31 March 2020, during the week of the UK lockdown, and were followed weekly for up to about 15 weeks. Library preparation employed 5' RACE. Sequenced on a NextSeq 500. To correct for sequencing error and PCR bias, the TCR library protocol tagged individual cDNA molecules with unique molecular identifiers. Both TCR alpha and beta chains were sequenced, and tight co-correlation was observed between alpha and beta sequence abundances in each sample. As for the authors' bioinformatics: Decombinator V4 was used to perform V gene, J gene and CDR3 annotation of TCR sequences. Expanded TCRs were defined as changing significantly between any two time points under a Poisson model with p below 0.0001. TCR abundances were normalised to the total number of TCRs sequenced per sample and expressed as counts per million. TRAV1-2 paired with TRAJ12, TRAJ20 or TRAJ33 defined MAIT TCRs, while TRAV10 paired with TRAJ18 defined iNKT TCRs. A search of VDJdb, accessed on 1 November 2021, was run for TCRs annotated to CMV, EBV and SARS-CoV-2, with TCRs annotated for multiple antigens excluded. In TCRdb, the public reads were trimmed at Q25 with fastp and aligned with MiXCR, with productive beta chains retained. Each entry is one CDR3 protein sequence, shown with its most common DNA and genes. TCRdb's processing, not the authors', yielded these V and J calls. In this sample the table shows about 110,000 distinct CDR3 sequences, 9% to 13% of which occur a single time. The biggest ten clones account for around 3.2% of the sample.

Sequenced: whole blood. This clonotype was sampled from an adult who was a healthcare worker with PCR-confirmed SARS-CoV-2 infection or an uninfected control (not recorded which). The rearrangement joined TRBV12-3 or TRBV12-4 to TRBJ2-1; the D region possibly corresponds to TRBD2 (6 bases align). The nucleotides are TGTGCCAGCAGGAGGCAGGGACTTAAAAGGAATGAGCAGTTCTTC. Translated, this gives CASRRQGLKRNEQFF.